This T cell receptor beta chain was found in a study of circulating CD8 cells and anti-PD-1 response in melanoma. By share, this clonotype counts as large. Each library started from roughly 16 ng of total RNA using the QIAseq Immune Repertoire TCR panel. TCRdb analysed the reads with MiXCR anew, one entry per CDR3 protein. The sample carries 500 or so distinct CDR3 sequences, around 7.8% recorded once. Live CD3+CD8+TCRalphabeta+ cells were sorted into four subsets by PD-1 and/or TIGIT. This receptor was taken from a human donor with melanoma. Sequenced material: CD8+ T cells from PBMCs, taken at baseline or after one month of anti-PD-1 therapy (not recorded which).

The CDR3 DNA sequence: TGTGCCAGTAGTATGAGGGACAGGGGTACAGATACGCAGTATTTT. It translates to CASSMRDRGTDTQYF. The gene calls are TRBV19 and TRBJ2-3, with 10 bases lining up with TRBD1. Losses at the gene ends were 3 bases for V and 3 bases for J; bases not matched to a gene: 3. This CDR3 contains 15 residues. Germline CDR1 LNHDA, CDR2 SQIVND (reference sequence). Drawing the rest from reference TRBV19 and TRBJ2-3, the complete variable domain is DGGITQSPKYLFRKEGQNVTLSCEQNLNHDAMYWYRQDPGQGLRLIYYSQIVNDFQKGDIAEGYSVSREKKESFPLTVTSAQKNPTAFYLCASSMRDRGTDTQYFGPGTRLTVL.